This is a list of T cell receptor beta chains from one sample in a study of CD8+ T cells in alopecia areata. Repertoires were generated with immunoSEQ multiplex PCR, while TCRdb's copy carries only in-frame clones and drops some. The sample includes 120,000 or so clones, around 60% of them seen just once. The sequences come from CD4+ T cells sorted from blood, collected at week 4, from a patient treated with tofacitinib. Every receptor here comes from a human donor with alopecia areata. Both conserved end residues are part of each CDR3. The order of the fields is J gene, D gene, V gene, clone size, CDR3 DNA, CDR3 protein. The D gene is left open where the match is weak. Clone size is not always given. Where it is, it says once, few, many or a class for expanded clones.

J gene: TRBJ2-1; D gene: -; V gene: TRBV7-2; clone size: -; CDR3 DNA: TGTGCCAGCAGCTTAGGGACAGACAATGAGCAGTTCTTC; CDR3 protein: CASSLGTDNEQFF
J gene: TRBJ2-7; D gene: -; V gene: TRBV23-1; clone size: -; CDR3 DNA: TGCGCCAGCATTCCCAGCAGACGACAGACTACCTACGAGCAGTACTTC; CDR3 protein: CASIPSRRQTTYEQYF
J gene: TRBJ2-4; D gene: TRBD1; V gene: TRBV30; clone size: -; CDR3 DNA: TGTGCCTGGAGCGGACAGGGTGTTAGGAACATTCAGTACTTC; CDR3 protein: CAWSGQGVRNIQYF
J gene: TRBJ2-2; D gene: -; V gene: TRBV6-5; clone size: -; CDR3 DNA: TGTGCCAGCAGTTACTCAAGGCGTCTGAACACCGGGGAGCTGTTTTTT; CDR3 protein: CASSYSRRLNTGELFF
J gene: TRBJ2-7; D gene: TRBD1; V gene: TRBV29-1; clone size: -; CDR3 DNA: TGCAGCGTTGATGGGGGACAGGAGGGCGAGCAGTACTTC; CDR3 protein: CSVDGGQEGEQYF
J gene: TRBJ1-6; D gene: -; V gene: TRBV29-1; clone size: few; CDR3 DNA: TGCAGCGTGAAACAGGGAGGTGATTCACCCCTCCACTTT; CDR3 protein: CSVKQGGDSPLHF
J gene: TRBJ2-7; D gene: TRBD2; V gene: TRBV5-1; clone size: few; CDR3 DNA: TGCGCCAGCAGCTTGGATCTAGCGGGAGCACCCGAGCAGTACTTC; CDR3 protein: CASSLDLAGAPEQYF
J gene: TRBJ2-3; D gene: -; V gene: TRBV27; clone size: few; CDR3 DNA: TGTGCCAGCAGAGGCGGGAGCACAGATACGCAGTATTTT; CDR3 protein: CASRGGSTDTQYF
J gene: TRBJ2-7; D gene: TRBD1; V gene: TRBV29-1; clone size: -; CDR3 DNA: TGCAGCGTTATGCCGGGACAGGGCCCTCTCGGGCAGTACTTC; CDR3 protein: CSVMPGQGPLGQYF
J gene: TRBJ1-1; D gene: -; V gene: TRBV7-3; clone size: -; CDR3 DNA: TGTGCCAGCAGCTTATTCCAGAACACTGAAGCTTTCTTT; CDR3 protein: CASSLFQNTEAFF
J gene: TRBJ2-7; D gene: TRBD1; V gene: TRBV29-1; clone size: -; CDR3 DNA: TGCAGCGTGAAAGGACAGGGGAGCTCCGAGCAGTACTTC; CDR3 protein: CSVKGQGSSEQYF
J gene: TRBJ2-3; D gene: TRBD2; V gene: TRBV27; clone size: -; CDR3 DNA: TGTGCCAGCAGTTTATTCATAGGCGGGAGTGGACGCACAGATACGCAGTATTTT; CDR3 protein: CASSLFIGGSGRTDTQYF
J gene: TRBJ2-7; D gene: -; V gene: TRBV5-1; clone size: few; CDR3 DNA: TGCGCCAGCAGCTTGTCCGACAAAGCCTCCGAGCAGTACTTC; CDR3 protein: CASSLSDKASEQYF
J gene: TRBJ2-7; D gene: TRBD2; V gene: TRBV5-1; clone size: -; CDR3 DNA: TGCGCCAGCAGCTGGACCACTAGCGGGAGGTCCTACGAGCAGTACTTC; CDR3 protein: CASSWTTSGRSYEQYF
J gene: TRBJ1-4; D gene: -; V gene: TRBV7-2; clone size: -; CDR3 DNA: TGTGCCAGCAGCCAAGGTCAGGGACGCGCGGAAAAACTGTTTTTT; CDR3 protein: CASSQGQGRAEKLFF
J gene: TRBJ2-3; D gene: TRBD2; V gene: TRBV7-2; clone size: -; CDR3 DNA: TGTGCCAGCAGACTAACACTAGCGGGGTCCACAGATACGCAGTATTTT; CDR3 protein: CASRLTLAGSTDTQYF
J gene: TRBJ2-3; D gene: TRBD2; V gene: TRBV28; clone size: -; CDR3 DNA: TGTGCCAGCAGCCATCTTAGCGGGACCGGGACAGATACGCAGTATTTT; CDR3 protein: CASSHLSGTGTDTQYF
J gene: TRBJ1-1; D gene: -; V gene: TRBV28; clone size: -; CDR3 DNA: TGTGCCAGCAGCGATATCAGGGAAGGGAGGTCTGAAGCTTTCTTT; CDR3 protein: CASSDIREGRSEAFF
J gene: TRBJ2-7; D gene: -; V gene: TRBV2; clone size: -; CDR3 DNA: TGTGCCAGCACTTTCCAGGGCCGTGACGAGCAGTACTTC; CDR3 protein: CASTFQGRDEQYF
J gene: TRBJ2-7; D gene: TRBD1; V gene: TRBV29-1; clone size: -; CDR3 DNA: TGCAGCGAGTACAGGGGAGAGTACTTC; CDR3 protein: CSEYRGEYF
J gene: TRBJ2-1; D gene: -; V gene: TRBV5-4; clone size: few; CDR3 DNA: TGTGCCAGCAGCCCTGAATCCCCGAACTACAATGAGCAGTTCTTC; CDR3 protein: CASSPESPNYNEQFF
J gene: TRBJ2-1; D gene: TRBD2; V gene: TRBV18; clone size: -; CDR3 DNA: TGTGCCAGCTCACCGTACCGGGAGGGCCCCGATGAGCAGTTCTTC; CDR3 protein: CASSPYREGPDEQFF
J gene: TRBJ1-5; D gene: -; V gene: TRBV7-9; clone size: few; CDR3 DNA: TGTGCCAGCAGCTTAGCGCACAGGAATCAGCCCCAGCATTTT; CDR3 protein: CASSLAHRNQPQHF
J gene: TRBJ1-2; D gene: -; V gene: TRBV7-9; clone size: -; CDR3 DNA: TGTGCCAGCAGCTTAAGTAACTATGGCTACACCTTC; CDR3 protein: CASSLSNYGYTF
J gene: TRBJ2-5; D gene: TRBD2; V gene: TRBV28; clone size: -; CDR3 DNA: TGTGCCAGCAGTCGGAGGGGAGGGCTAGAGACCCAGTACTTC; CDR3 protein: CASSRRGGLETQYF
J gene: TRBJ2-7; D gene: -; V gene: TRBV6-5; clone size: -; CDR3 DNA: TGTGCCAGCAGTTACTGGTCGGGGGACGAGCAGTACTTC; CDR3 protein: CASSYWSGDEQYF
J gene: TRBJ1-5; D gene: -; V gene: TRBV23-1; clone size: -; CDR3 DNA: TGCGCCAGCAGTCAAAGGAACGGGGGTCAGCCCCAGCATTTT; CDR3 protein: CASSQRNGGQPQHF
J gene: TRBJ2-4; D gene: TRBD1; V gene: TRBV29-1; clone size: -; CDR3 DNA: TGCAGCGTTGGCCCGACAGGGGAGTTGCACATTCAGTACTTC; CDR3 protein: CSVGPTGELHIQYF
J gene: TRBJ2-5; D gene: -; V gene: TRBV4-3; clone size: -; CDR3 DNA: TGCGCCAGCGCGCTTGGTATATCAGACCAAGAGACCCAGTACTTC; CDR3 protein: CASALGISDQETQYF
J gene: TRBJ2-5; D gene: -; V gene: TRBV7-3; clone size: -; CDR3 DNA: TGTGCCAGCAGCTTAGGAATCGGGTTTGAGACCCAGTACTTC; CDR3 protein: CASSLGIGFETQYF
J gene: TRBJ2-2; D gene: TRBD1; V gene: TRBV18; clone size: -; CDR3 DNA: TGTGCCAGCTCGATAGCGACAGGGCGCACCGGGGAGCTGTTTTTT; CDR3 protein: CASSIATGRTGELFF
J gene: TRBJ1-1; D gene: -; V gene: TRBV18; clone size: -; CDR3 DNA: TGTGCCAGCTCACCATTTGTTGGGGCCGCCGACACTGAAGCTTTCTTT; CDR3 protein: CASSPFVGAADTEAFF
J gene: TRBJ1-1; D gene: -; V gene: TRBV2; clone size: -; CDR3 DNA: TGTGCCAGCAGTTGGAACACTGAAGCTTTCTTT; CDR3 protein: CASSWNTEAFF
J gene: TRBJ2-2; D gene: -; V gene: TRBV30; clone size: -; CDR3 DNA: TGTGCCTGGGGTGAGCTGGGTAGCGGTACGAACACCGGGGAGCTGTTTTTT; CDR3 protein: CAWGELGSGTNTGELFF
J gene: TRBJ2-2; D gene: -; V gene: TRBV11-2; clone size: -; CDR3 DNA: TGTGCCAGCAGCATAGTGGGGAACACCGGGGAGCTGTTTTTT; CDR3 protein: CASSIVGNTGELFF
J gene: TRBJ2-1; D gene: TRBD2; V gene: TRBV5-1; clone size: -; CDR3 DNA: TGCGCCAGCAGCTTGTCCCAGCGGGGGGGCGACAATGAGCAGTTCTTC; CDR3 protein: CASSLSQRGGDNEQFF
J gene: TRBJ1-1; D gene: -; V gene: TRBV7-9; clone size: -; CDR3 DNA: TGTGCCAGCAGCTACCCGGGTGGTACTGAAGCTTTCTTT; CDR3 protein: CASSYPGGTEAFF
J gene: TRBJ2-1; D gene: TRBD2; V gene: TRBV29-1; clone size: -; CDR3 DNA: TGCAGCGTTGGCCGACTAGCGGGAGGGGAATCCTACAATGAGCAGTTCTTC; CDR3 protein: CSVGRLAGGESYNEQFF
J gene: TRBJ2-7; D gene: TRBD2; V gene: TRBV6-9; clone size: -; CDR3 DNA: TGTGCCAGCAGTTGCCTCCCAAGCGGGGACGACGAGCAGTACTTC; CDR3 protein: CASSCLPSGDDEQYF
J gene: TRBJ2-1; D gene: -; V gene: TRBV7-9; clone size: -; CDR3 DNA: TGTGCCAGCAGCTTCCCTCGCAATGAGCAGTTCTTC; CDR3 protein: CASSFPRNEQFF
J gene: TRBJ1-2; D gene: -; V gene: TRBV23-1; clone size: few; CDR3 DNA: TGCGCCAGCAGTCTAGTACTAACAGGCGAATATGGCTACACCTTC; CDR3 protein: CASSLVLTGEYGYTF
J gene: TRBJ2-5; D gene: TRBD1; V gene: TRBV27; clone size: few; CDR3 DNA: TGTGCCAGCAGTCCGGCGTCGACAGGGGGCTTGGAGACCCAGTACTTC; CDR3 protein: CASSPASTGGLETQYF
J gene: TRBJ1-2; D gene: -; V gene: TRBV28; clone size: -; CDR3 DNA: TGTGCCAGCAGTTATAACAACTATGGCTACACCTTC; CDR3 protein: CASSYNNYGYTF
J gene: TRBJ2-5; D gene: TRBD1; V gene: TRBV30; clone size: few; CDR3 DNA: TGTGCCTGGGGGGACAGGGCTCAAGAGACCCAGTACTTC; CDR3 protein: CAWGDRAQETQYF
J gene: TRBJ1-2; D gene: TRBD1; V gene: TRBV7-2; clone size: once; CDR3 DNA: TGTGCCAGCAGCGTCATACAGGGGAACTATGGCTACACCTTC; CDR3 protein: CASSVIQGNYGYTF
J gene: TRBJ1-1; D gene: -; V gene: TRBV29-1; clone size: few; CDR3 DNA: TGCAGCGTTGAAAGGGGGAGGAACACTGAAGCTTTCTTT; CDR3 protein: CSVERGRNTEAFF
J gene: TRBJ2-1; D gene: -; V gene: TRBV6-5; clone size: -; CDR3 DNA: TGTGCCAGCAGTTACTCTAGAAACGGCGGCAATGAGCAGTTCTTC; CDR3 protein: CASSYSRNGGNEQFF